The text below deals with one T cell receptor beta chain. Its antigen is unknown. The data are from a study of beta chain features in type 1 diabetes. This CDR3 is 13 amino acids long. CDR1 PRHDT and CDR2 FYEKMQ come from the germline V gene (reference sequence). V was shortened by 3 bases and J by 5 bases, with 10 bases between the two germline ends. Findings and limits, study-wide: Patients showed naive, central memory and Treg TCRB repertoires that appeared more similar than those of healthy donors.

Expressed TCRB transcripts were sequenced because the isolated RNA had all been reverse transcribed beforehand. Assay: immunoSEQ multiplex PCR; the TCRdb copy retains only in-frame clones and omits some. Here the sample spans 130,000 to 150,000 clones, around 51% being singletons. A CD45RO/CCR7/CD25/CD127/CD95/CD27 panel sorted naive, central memory, regulatory and stem cell-like memory CD4+ cells. The specimen was Tregs from blood. This TCR came from a man between 18 and 29 years old in good health. V usage is TRBV13 and J usage is TRBJ2-5; D possibly corresponds to TRBD2 (6 bases). CDR3 residues: CASSLGGGETQYF. The DNA of the CDR3 is TGTGCCAGCAGCTTGGGAGGTGGGGAGACCCAGTACTTC.